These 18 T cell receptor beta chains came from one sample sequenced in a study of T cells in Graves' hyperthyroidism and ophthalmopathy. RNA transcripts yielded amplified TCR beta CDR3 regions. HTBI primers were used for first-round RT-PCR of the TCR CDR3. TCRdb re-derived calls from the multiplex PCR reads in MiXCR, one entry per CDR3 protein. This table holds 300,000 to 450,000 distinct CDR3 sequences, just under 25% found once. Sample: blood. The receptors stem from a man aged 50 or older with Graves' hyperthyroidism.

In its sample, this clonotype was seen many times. In DNA form, the CDR3 reads TGTGCCAGCAGGGGTGGGGGGGCGGTAAGCACTGAAGCTTTCTTT. Translated: CASRGGGAVSTEAFF. The chain combines TRBV12-3 or TRBV12-4 with TRBJ1-1, with D perhaps matching TRBD1 (6 bases). V was cut by 6 bases and J by 4 bases, with 18 bases left in between. CDR3 length equals 15 residues.

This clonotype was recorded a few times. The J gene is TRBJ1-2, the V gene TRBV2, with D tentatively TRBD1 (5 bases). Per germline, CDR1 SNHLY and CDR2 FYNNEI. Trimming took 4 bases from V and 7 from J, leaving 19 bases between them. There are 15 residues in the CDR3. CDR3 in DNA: TGTGCCAGCAGTGGGGAGACCGGACTCGGGGGTGGCTACACCTTC. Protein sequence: CASSGETGLGGGYTF.

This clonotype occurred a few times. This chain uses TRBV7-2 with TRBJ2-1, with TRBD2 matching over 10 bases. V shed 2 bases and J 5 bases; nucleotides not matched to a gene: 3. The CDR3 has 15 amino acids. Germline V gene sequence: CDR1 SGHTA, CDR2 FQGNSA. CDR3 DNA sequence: TGTGCCAGCAGCTTAAGTACTAGCGGGAACAATGAGCAGTTCTTC. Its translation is CASSLSTSGNNEQFF.

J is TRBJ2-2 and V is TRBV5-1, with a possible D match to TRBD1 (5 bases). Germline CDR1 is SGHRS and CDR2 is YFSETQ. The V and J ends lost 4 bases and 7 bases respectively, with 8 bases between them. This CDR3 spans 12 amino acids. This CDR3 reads CASSPDIGELFF. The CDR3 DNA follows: TGCGCCAGCAGCCCGGACATCGGGGAGCTGTTTTTT. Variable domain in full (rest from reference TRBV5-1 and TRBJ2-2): KAGVTQTPRYLIKTRGQQVTLSCSPISGHRSVSWYQQTPGQGLQFLFEYFSETQRNKGNFPGRFSGRQFSNSRSEMNVSTLELGDSALYLCASSPDIGELFFGEGSRLTVL.

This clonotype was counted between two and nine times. CDR3 loop: CASKGAGGENTGELFF. DNA of the CDR3: TGTGCCAGCAAAGGGGCGGGAGGGGAGAACACCGGGGAGCTGTTTTTT. V and J are TRBV27 and TRBJ2-2; 9 bases are shared with TRBD2. Germline trimming cut 7 bases from V and 1 base from J; bases unmatched to any gene: 7. CDR3 length: 16 amino acids. Looked up from germline, CDR1 is MNHEY and CDR2 is SMNVEV (reference sequence).

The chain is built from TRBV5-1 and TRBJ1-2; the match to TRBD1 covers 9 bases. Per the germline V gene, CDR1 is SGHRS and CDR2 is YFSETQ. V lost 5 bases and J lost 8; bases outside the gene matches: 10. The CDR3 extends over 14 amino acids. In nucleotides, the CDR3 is TGCGCCAGCAGGGGACAGGGTGCCTTTACGGGCTACACCTTC. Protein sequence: CASRGQGAFTGYTF.

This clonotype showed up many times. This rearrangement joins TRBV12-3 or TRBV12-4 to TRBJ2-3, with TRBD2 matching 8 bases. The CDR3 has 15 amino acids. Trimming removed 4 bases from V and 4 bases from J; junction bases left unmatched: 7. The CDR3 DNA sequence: TGTGCCAGCAGTTCTCGGGAGGGGCGGGCAGATACGCAGTATTTT. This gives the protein CASSSREGRADTQYF.

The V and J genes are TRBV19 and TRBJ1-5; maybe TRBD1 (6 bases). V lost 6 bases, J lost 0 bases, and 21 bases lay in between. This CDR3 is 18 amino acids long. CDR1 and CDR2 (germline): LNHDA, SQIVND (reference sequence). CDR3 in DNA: TGTGCCAGTAGGGAGTCACGAAGAACAGGGAATAGCAATCAGCCCCAGCATTTT. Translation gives CASRESRRTGNSNQPQHF.

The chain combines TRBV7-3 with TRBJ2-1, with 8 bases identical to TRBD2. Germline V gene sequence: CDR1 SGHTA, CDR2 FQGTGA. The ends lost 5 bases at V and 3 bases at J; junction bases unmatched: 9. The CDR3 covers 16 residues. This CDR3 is CASSQESTSGYNEQFF. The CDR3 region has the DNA TGTGCCAGCAGCCAAGAAAGCACTAGCGGCTACAATGAGCAGTTCTTC.

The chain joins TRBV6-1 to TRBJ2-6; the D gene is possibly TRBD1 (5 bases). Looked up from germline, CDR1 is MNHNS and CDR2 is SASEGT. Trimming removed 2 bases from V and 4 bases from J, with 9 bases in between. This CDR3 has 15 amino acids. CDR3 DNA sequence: TGTGCCAGCAGTGAAAAAGGGGCCGGGGCCAACGTCCTGACTTTC. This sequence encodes CASSEKGAGANVLTF.

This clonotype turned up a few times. This chain's CDR3 is CASSLEDSLTFGMNTEAFF. CDR3 DNA sequence: TGTGCCAGCAGCTTAGAGGACAGCCTAACTTTTGGAATGAACACTGAAGCTTTCTTT. The V call is TRBV7-9, the J call TRBJ1-1; tentatively, D is TRBD1 (6 bases). Trimming cost V 1 base and J 0 bases, with 21 bases left between them. Germline loops: CDR1 SEHNR, CDR2 FQNEAQ (reference sequence). This CDR3 contains 19 residues.

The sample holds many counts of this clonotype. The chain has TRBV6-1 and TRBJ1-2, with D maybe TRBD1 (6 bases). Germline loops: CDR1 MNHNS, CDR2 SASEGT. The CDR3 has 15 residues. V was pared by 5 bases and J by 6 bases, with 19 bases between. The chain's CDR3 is CASSNAWGGLDGYTF. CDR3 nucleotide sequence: TGTGCCAGCAGTAATGCCTGGGGGGGCCTTGATGGCTACACCTTC.

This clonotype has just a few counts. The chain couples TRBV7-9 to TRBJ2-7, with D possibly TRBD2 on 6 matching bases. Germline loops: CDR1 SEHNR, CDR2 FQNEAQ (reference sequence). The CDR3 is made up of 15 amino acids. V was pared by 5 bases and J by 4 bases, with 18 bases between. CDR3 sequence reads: CASSRDFPFHYEQYF. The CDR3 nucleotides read TGTGCCAGCAGCCGGGACTTCCCATTTCATTACGAGCAGTACTTC.

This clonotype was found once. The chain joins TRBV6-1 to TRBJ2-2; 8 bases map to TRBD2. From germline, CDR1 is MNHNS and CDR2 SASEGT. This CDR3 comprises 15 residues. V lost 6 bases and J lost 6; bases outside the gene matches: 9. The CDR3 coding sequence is TGTGCCAGCAGCACCGGGACTAGTTGGCCCGGGGAGCTGTTTTTT. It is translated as CASSTGTSWPGELFF.

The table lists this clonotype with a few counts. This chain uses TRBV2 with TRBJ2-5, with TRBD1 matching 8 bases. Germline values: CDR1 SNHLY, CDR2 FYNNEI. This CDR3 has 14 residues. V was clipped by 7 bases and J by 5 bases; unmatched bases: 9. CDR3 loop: CASNLDRDGETQYF. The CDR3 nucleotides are TGTGCCAGCAACCTGGACAGGGATGGGGAGACCCAGTACTTC.

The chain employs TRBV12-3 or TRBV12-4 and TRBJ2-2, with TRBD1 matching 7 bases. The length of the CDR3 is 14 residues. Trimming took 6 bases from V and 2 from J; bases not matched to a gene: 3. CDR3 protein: CASSRDSNTGELFF. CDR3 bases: TGTGCCAGCAGCCGGGACAGCAACACCGGGGAGCTGTTTTTT.

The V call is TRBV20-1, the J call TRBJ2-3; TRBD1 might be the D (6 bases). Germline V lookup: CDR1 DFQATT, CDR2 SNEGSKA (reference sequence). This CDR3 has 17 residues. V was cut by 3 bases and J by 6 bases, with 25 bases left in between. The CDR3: CSARGEGVLALSDTQYF. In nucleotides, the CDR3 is TGCAGTGCTAGGGGAGAGGGGGTACTCGCTCTTTCTGATACGCAGTATTTT.

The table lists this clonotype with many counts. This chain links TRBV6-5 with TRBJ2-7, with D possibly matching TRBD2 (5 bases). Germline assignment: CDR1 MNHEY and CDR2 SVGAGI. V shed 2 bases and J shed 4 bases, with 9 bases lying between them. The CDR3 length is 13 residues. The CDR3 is CASSYVSGYEQYF. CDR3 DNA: TGTGCCAGCAGTTACGTGTCGGGGTACGAGCAGTACTTC.